This T cell receptor beta chain was profiled in a study of memory CD4+ T cells and cytomegalovirus serostatus. Looking at the study overall: Donors were healthy Belgian adults, about ten CMV seropositive and 24 seronegative. The study's findings and limits: About two fifths of the roughly 150 known CMV-associated TCRbeta sequences appeared in CD4+ memory.

Trimming left V 5 bases short and J 5 bases short, with 13 bases between. The CDR3 is 14 residues long. Per germline, CDR1 SGHVS and CDR2 FQNEAQ. In the study's own analysis: After removing out-of-frame reads, 2.3 million or so distinct TCRbeta sequences remained. The repertoire was sequenced with immunoSEQ multiplex PCR; TCRdb's copy has only in-frame clones and lacks some. For V, J and clone size, that table is used; D and trimming come from the DNA. The sample contains about 38,000 clones, 65% to 80% of which appear only once. The sort gate was single viable CD3+CD4+CD8-CD45RO+ cells for memory CD4+ T cells. Serum IgG to CMV pp150, pp28, p38 and p52 defined serostatus. Of note for this clone: Its antigen is as yet unknown.

This receptor was identified in an adult in good health and CMV-seropositive. The chain couples TRBV7-8 to TRBJ1-5; no clear D. Sequencing input: memory CD4+ T cells from blood. The CDR3 DNA reads TGTGCCAGCAGCCCCTCCTCCGCGGATCAGCCCCAGCATTTT. Translation: CASSPSSADQPQHF.